This TCR beta chain was retrieved from a study of cytomegalovirus exposure and HLA in healthy donors. Study-wide points: TCR beta V- and J-gene trimming was later associated with a missense DCLRE1C variant.

This clone was counted a few times. Its antigen remains unknown. The length of the CDR3 is 17 residues. V was clipped by 3 bases and J by 1 base; unmatched bases: 10. Germline CDR1 is LGHNA and CDR2 is YNFKEQ. Both 60 Vbeta primers and 13 Jbeta primers went into the PCR. TCRdb keeps only in-frame clones here, not all; method: immunoSEQ multiplex PCR. Among 65,000 or so clones listed, approximately 60% were seen once. V is TRBV4-2 and J is TRBJ1-1; TRBD1 aligns across 8 bases. Sequencing input: PBMCs. The sequence was collected from a man aged 25-45 years in good health and CMV-seronegative. The CDR3 region is CASSQGGQGRANTEAFF. The DNA for the CDR3 is TGTGCCAGCAGCCAGGGAGGACAGGGTAGGGCGAACACTGAAGCTTTCTTT.